This T cell receptor (beta chain) was documented in a study of blood T cell repertoires in COVID-19. Study-wide background: The study drew acute and convalescent COVID-19 samples from the United States, Italy and Spain. Nucleic acid was either cDNA or gDNA, and it came from T cells, B-cell-depleted T cells, or PBMCs.

Germline values: CDR1 SGHKS, CDR2 YYEKEE (reference sequence). The CDR3 has 15 residues. V lost 4 bases and J 7 bases, leaving 18 bases between the germline ends. As handled by the study authors: Researchers report that nucleated cell counts were estimated from reference gene primer amplification. TCRdb's copy holds only in-frame clones and misses some; the assay was immunoSEQ multiplex PCR. That table gives V, J and clone size, and the DNA gave D and trimming. This sample has over 85,000 clones, with 80% to 90% found just once. J is TRBJ2-1 and V is TRBV5-5; D might be TRBD1 (6 bases). Input material: peripheral blood. This TCR derives from a woman older than 75 with acute or convalescent COVID-19. In DNA form, the CDR3 reads TGTGCCAGCAGCCTCCAGCTTGAGAGGGGGAATGAGCAGTTCTTC. This gives the protein CASSLQLERGNEQFF.